One sample yielded the 13 T cell receptor beta chains listed below, sequenced in a study of T cell responses to AZD1222 COVID-19 vaccine. Method: immunoSEQ multiplex PCR; TCRdb's copy keeps in-frame clones and lacks some. Among about 90,000 clones listed, about 93% were seen once. Sequencing was performed on peripheral blood, taken on day 0 of MenACWY control vaccination. These receptor sequences come from an adult in good health.

The rearrangement joins TRBV6-2 or TRBV6-3 to TRBJ1-1, with D possibly matching TRBD1 (6 bases). V was clipped by 2 bases and J by 11 bases, with 9 bases between them. This CDR3 contains 11 residues. Germline CDR1 reads MNHEY; CDR2 reads SVGEGT. The CDR3, as DNA: TGTGCCAGCAGTTACCCAGGGGACGCTTTCTTT. Residues: CASSYPGDAFF.

This clone has a single count. The chain's CDR3 is CASSKGLAGVTDTQYF. In nucleotides, the CDR3 is TGTGCCAGCAGTAAGGGACTAGCGGGAGTCACAGATACGCAGTATTTT. V gene TRBV2 combines with J gene TRBJ2-3; 14 bases agree with TRBD2. The germline CDR1 and CDR2 sequences are SNHLY and FYNNEI. This CDR3 is 16 amino acids long. V was pared by 5 bases and J by 2 bases, with 3 bases of the junction left unmatched.

The rearrangement uses TRBV20-1 and TRBJ2-3; TRBD2 aligns across 7 bases. CDR1 and CDR2 from the germline V gene are DFQATT and SNEGSKA (reference sequence). The CDR3 length is 11 residues. V dropped 6 bases and J dropped 4; count of bases not matched to a gene: 1. The CDR3 coding sequence is TGCAGTGCAGGACTAGCAGATACGCAGTATTTT. Its protein product is CSAGLADTQYF.

This sequence joins TRBV19 and TRBJ1-2; D remains ambiguous. Trimming cost V 5 bases and J 8 bases, with 21 bases left between them. Looked up from germline, CDR1 is LNHDA and CDR2 is SQIVND (reference sequence). This CDR3 comprises 15 residues. In DNA, the CDR3 is TGTGCCAGTAGTGAAAGGCGGCAGGCCGGGGTGGGCTACACCTTC. It specifies CASSERRQAGVGYTF.

The chain recombines TRBV28 with TRBJ1-5; 11 bases map to TRBD1. In germline, CDR1 is MDHEN, CDR2 SYDVKM. The CDR3 is 15 amino acids. V lost 6 bases, J lost 6 bases, and 7 bases stayed unmatched. CDR3 region: CASSRRTGGGQPQHF. CDR3 sequence (DNA): TGTGCCAGCAGCCGGAGGACAGGGGGCGGTCAGCCCCAGCATTTT.

This chain joins TRBV2 and TRBJ2-3; 7 positions agree with TRBD2. The CDR3 runs 16 residues. The germline CDR1 and CDR2 sequences are SNHLY and FYNNEI. V was clipped by 2 bases and J by 2 bases; unmatched bases: 7. CDR3 in amino acids: CASSEMSSGNTDTQYF. CDR3 nucleotide sequence: TGTGCCAGCAGTGAAATGTCTAGCGGTAACACAGATACGCAGTATTTT.

The chain has TRBV11-1 and TRBJ2-1; 7 bases match TRBD2. The CDR3 is 16 residues long. Losses at the gene ends were 4 bases for V and 8 bases for J; bases not matched to a gene: 14. Germline V lookup: CDR1 SGHAT, CDR2 FQDESV (reference sequence). The CDR3 DNA reads TGTGCCAGCAGCTCCTTTGGGGGAGGGAAGGTGGATGAGCAGTTCTTC. It encodes CASSSFGGGKVDEQFF.

This rearrangement joins TRBV9 to TRBJ2-2; 7 bases align to TRBD2. Per germline, CDR1 SGDLS and CDR2 YYNGEE. The J segment lost 2 bases and the V segment lost 0 bases, leaving 4 bases of the junction unmatched. CDR3 size: 16 residues. CDR3 in DNA: TGTGCCAGCAGCGTAGGGGTAGCGGGCAACACCGGGGAGCTGTTTTTT. Amino acid sequence: CASSVGVAGNTGELFF. The variable domain in full, completed from reference TRBV9 and TRBJ2-2, reads DSGVTQTPKHLITATGQRVTLRCSPRSGDLSVYWYQQSLDQGLQFLIQYYNGEERAKGNILERFSAQQFPDLHSELNLSSLELGDSALYFCASSVGVAGNTGELFFGEGSRLTVL.

In its sample, this clone was seen once. The chain links TRBV28 to TRBJ2-3, with D possibly TRBD2 on 6 matching bases. Germline CDR1 is MDHEN and CDR2 is SYDVKM. Trimming stripped 1 base from V and 4 bases from J, with 15 bases between. The CDR3 is 16 amino acids. This CDR3 reads CASSLYGREGADTQYF. The CDR3 DNA reads TGTGCCAGCAGTTTATACGGGCGGGAAGGGGCAGATACGCAGTATTTT.

The chain couples TRBV7-8 to TRBJ2-7; TRBD1 matches 11 bases. V lost 5 bases and J lost 3; bases outside the gene matches: 3. CDR1 is SGHVS and CDR2 is FQNEAQ in the germline V gene. The CDR3 extends over 14 amino acids. For the CDR3, the DNA is TGTGCCAGCAGCGCCGGGACAGGGGGCTACGAGCAGTACTTC. Its translation: CASSAGTGGYEQYF.

The gene calls are TRBV18 and TRBJ2-7; D is perhaps TRBD2 (6 bases). The CDR3 is 16 amino acids. V lost 0 bases, J lost 5 bases, and 17 bases lay in between. Germline V lookup: CDR1 KGHSH, CDR2 LQKENI. CDR3 sequence reads: CASSPPLGDFSNEQYF. CDR3 DNA sequence: TGTGCCAGCTCACCACCATTGGGGGACTTCTCGAACGAGCAGTACTTC.

The chain recombines TRBV28 with TRBJ1-2; D is possibly TRBD1 (5 bases). The CDR3 is 14 amino acids. CDR1 and CDR2 (germline): MDHEN, SYDVKM. V was clipped by 5 bases and J by 7 bases, with 17 bases between them. CDR3 in DNA: TGTGCCAGCAGTAGCGTCGGGACTCGCGTTGGCTACACCTTC. Its protein product is CASSSVGTRVGYTF.

The rearrangement uses TRBV28 and TRBJ1-4; a possible D gene is TRBD1 (5 bases). The germline V and J ends were trimmed by 3 bases and 4 bases, with 6 bases remaining between them. The germline V gene has CDR1 MDHEN and CDR2 SYDVKM. The CDR3 loop spans 13 amino acids. CDR3 residues: CASSFGGNEKLFF. The CDR3 DNA reads TGTGCCAGCAGTTTTGGGGGTAATGAAAAACTGTTTTTT.